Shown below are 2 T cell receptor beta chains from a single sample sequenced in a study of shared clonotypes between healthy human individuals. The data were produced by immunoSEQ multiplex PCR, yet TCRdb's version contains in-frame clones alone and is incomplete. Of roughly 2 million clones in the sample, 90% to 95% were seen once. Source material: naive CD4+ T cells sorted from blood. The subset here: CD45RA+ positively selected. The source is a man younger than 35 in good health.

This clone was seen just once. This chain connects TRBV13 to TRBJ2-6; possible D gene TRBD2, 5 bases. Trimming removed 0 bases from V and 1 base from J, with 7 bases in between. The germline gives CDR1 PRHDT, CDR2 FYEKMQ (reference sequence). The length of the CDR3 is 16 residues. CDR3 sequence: CASSLGGGSGANVLTF. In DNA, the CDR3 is TGTGCCAGCAGCTTAGGGGGCGGGTCTGGGGCCAACGTCCTGACTTTC.

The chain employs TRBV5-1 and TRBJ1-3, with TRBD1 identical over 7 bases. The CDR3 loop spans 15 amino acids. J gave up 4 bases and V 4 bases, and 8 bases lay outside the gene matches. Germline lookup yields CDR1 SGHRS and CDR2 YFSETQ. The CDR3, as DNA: TGCGCCAGCAGCGAGTCAACAGGGGTCGGAAACACCATATATTTT. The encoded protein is CASSESTGVGNTIYF.